The 25 T cell receptor beta chains given below trace back to one sample, sequenced in a study of T cell responses to AZD1222 COVID-19 vaccine (TCRdb year 2021). The protocol used for the library was the immunoSEQ multiplex PCR assay. Drawn from immuneACCESS, this table holds only the in-frame rearrangements with V and J called that TCRdb kept. Clones are partly lost; checked studies trace under half to an unresolved V gene and leave the rest unexplained. In this sample the table shows about 180,000 clones, around 88% of which occur a single time. The ten largest clones represent roughly 12% of the sample. The time point label, as the study defines it: about 28 days (+/-7) after the second vaccine dose. Sample: peripheral blood, taken 28 days after the second AZD1222 dose. The receptor set was obtained from an adult who received the AZD1222 COVID-19 vaccine.

V usage is TRBV27 and J usage is TRBJ2-7; D call uncertain. V lost 6 bases and J lost 5, with 20 bases in between. The CDR3 totals 15 residues. From germline, CDR1 is MNHEY and CDR2 SMNVEV (reference sequence). CDR3 bases: TGTGCCAGCAGCTTGAGACCGAGACTTGGGAACGAGCAGTACTTC. This encodes CASSLRPRLGNEQYF.

This rearrangement joins TRBV18 to TRBJ1-1; D unresolved. The CDR3 spans 14 residues. The V gene's germline CDR1 is KGHSH and CDR2 LQKENI. V lost 1 base and J lost 7, with 13 bases in between. The CDR3 region is CASSPLAEQSEAFF. The CDR3 coding sequence is TGTGCCAGCTCACCACTGGCGGAACAAAGTGAAGCTTTCTTT.

This sequence joins TRBV4-1 and TRBJ2-1; a weak D match, TRBD1 (5 bases). Per the germline V gene, CDR1 is MGHRA and CDR2 is YSYEKL. V lost 0 bases to trimming and J lost 2 bases, with 8 bases between them. This CDR3 has 15 residues. Here the CDR3 DNA reads TGCGCCAGCAGCCAAGAGGTGGGGCCCTACAATGAGCAGTTCTTC. Residues: CASSQEVGPYNEQFF.

This chain uses TRBV11-2 with TRBJ2-1, with TRBD2 matching over 11 bases. CDR3 length: 18 residues. Looked up from germline, CDR1 is SGHAT and CDR2 is FQNNGV. Trimming removed 2 bases from V and 4 bases from J; junction bases left unmatched: 10. The CDR3: CASSLTSGGPIIYNEQFF. CDR3 nucleotide sequence: TGTGCCAGCAGCTTAACTAGCGGGGGTCCTATTATTTACAATGAGCAGTTCTTC.

This CDR3 reads CASSLGSGESYGYTF. In nucleotides, the CDR3 is TGCGCCAGCAGCTTGGGGTCAGGGGAGTCCTATGGCTACACCTTC. The chain joins TRBV5-1 to TRBJ1-2, with a possible D match to TRBD1 (6 bases). Looked up from germline, CDR1 is SGHRS and CDR2 is YFSETQ. V lost 0 bases to trimming and J lost 4 bases, with 13 bases between them. This CDR3 comprises 15 residues.

This clone came up once. The V gene is TRBV11-2, the J gene TRBJ2-4; 15 bases fit TRBD2. Germline-derived CDR1 and CDR2 are SGHAT and FQNNGV. The V segment lost 4 bases and the J segment 8 bases; nucleotides outside the gene matches: 6. The CDR3 sequence is 16 residues long. The chain's CDR3 is CASSSRTSGGADIQYF. The CDR3 DNA is TGTGCCAGCAGCTCCCGGACTAGCGGGGGGGCCGACATTCAGTACTTC.

The V call is TRBV5-1, the J call TRBJ1-3; 9 bases align to TRBD1. Germline V gene lookup returns CDR1 SGHRS and CDR2 YFSETQ. The CDR3 extends over 17 amino acids. Trimming at V came to 0 bases and at J to 2 bases, leaving 6 bases not matched to a gene. The CDR3 reads CASSLGAGTGTGNTIYF. CDR3 nucleotides: TGCGCCAGCAGCTTGGGAGCCGGGACAGGGACTGGAAACACCATATATTTT.

This rearrangement joins TRBV3-1 (or the pseudogene TRBV3-2) to TRBJ2-7; 7 bases map to TRBD1. CDR3 length: 16 residues. The V gene's germline CDR1 is LGHDT and CDR2 YNNKEL (reference sequence). The V gene end was trimmed by 0 bases and the J gene end by 0 bases; junction bases not matched to a gene: 5. The CDR3 sequence is CASSQDRAGGSYEQYF. The CDR3 coding sequence is TGTGCCAGCAGCCAAGATCGGGCAGGGGGCTCCTACGAGCAGTACTTC.

This clone was observed a handful of times. The gene calls are TRBV7-2 and TRBJ1-5; TRBD1 is a possible D gene (6 bases). Germline-derived CDR1 and CDR2 are SGHTA and FQGNSA. V was cut by 1 base and J by 8 bases, with 15 bases left in between. The CDR3 is 15 amino acids. CDR3 nucleotides: TGTGCCAGCAGCTTAGTTTTGGGGGGCGGGGAGCCCCAGCATTTT. This translates into CASSLVLGGGEPQHF.

This chain connects TRBV6-6 to TRBJ2-7; D might be TRBD1 or TRBD2, each matching 6 bases. V gave up 5 bases and J gave up 0 bases, with 20 bases separating them. This CDR3 has 17 residues. CDR1 and CDR2 from the germline V gene are MNHNY and SVGAGI (reference sequence). The CDR3 region has the DNA TGTGCCAGCAGTCCGCGGGACACCCCGGGATTCTCCTACGAGCAGTACTTC. This encodes CASSPRDTPGFSYEQYF.

The chain is built from TRBV5-6 and TRBJ2-5; 9 bases map to TRBD1. The CDR3 runs 16 residues. The V gene end was trimmed by 4 bases and the J gene end by 1 base; junction bases not matched to a gene: 8. Germline assignment: CDR1 SGHDT and CDR2 YYEEEE. This CDR3 is CASSIRGTGTQETQYF. The CDR3, as DNA: TGTGCCAGCAGCATTCGAGGGACAGGGACCCAAGAGACCCAGTACTTC. Variable domain in full (rest from reference TRBV5-6 and TRBJ2-5): DAGVTQSPTHLIKTRGQQVTLRCSPKSGHDTVSWYQQALGQGPQFIFQYYEEEERQRGNFPDRFSGHQFPNYSSELNVNALLLGDSALYLCASSIRGTGTQETQYFGPGTRLLVL.

The chain links TRBV5-1 to TRBJ2-7; 7 nucleotides agree with TRBD1. The CDR3 covers 14 residues. Germline V gene sequence: CDR1 SGHRS, CDR2 YFSETQ. The V segment lost 2 bases and the J segment 5 bases; nucleotides outside the gene matches: 7. The CDR3 here is CASSFGQDGDEQYF. The CDR3 region has the DNA TGCGCCAGCAGCTTTGGACAGGATGGCGACGAGCAGTACTTC.

The genes are TRBV9 and TRBJ2-5; 9 nucleotides line up with TRBD1. The CDR3 is 15 residues long. CDR1 is SGDLS and CDR2 is YYNGEE in the germline V gene. Trimming cost V 2 bases and J 4 bases; bases outside gene matches: 6. CDR3: CASSVTGGYGETQYF. CDR3 DNA: TGTGCCAGCAGCGTGACAGGGGGGTATGGAGAGACCCAGTACTTC.

The chain recombines TRBV19 with TRBJ2-5, with D uncertain. V lost 7 bases and J 5 bases, leaving 17 bases between the germline ends. Germline V lookup: CDR1 LNHDA, CDR2 SQIVND (reference sequence). The CDR3 extends over 14 amino acids. CDR3 in DNA: TGTGCCAGTACTCCCACCTCCGATACGGAGACCCAGTACTTC. This encodes CASTPTSDTETQYF.

This rearrangement joins TRBV9 to TRBJ2-3; tentative D call: TRBD1 (5 bases). Trimming left V 1 base short and J 0 bases short, with 12 bases between. CDR1 is SGDLS and CDR2 is YYNGEE in the germline V gene. The length of the CDR3 is 16 residues. CDR3 amino acids: CASSVFDSLSTDTQYF. CDR3 coding DNA: TGTGCCAGCAGCGTATTCGACAGCCTTAGCACAGATACGCAGTATTTT.

The CDR3 protein is CAWSVPGQGFYEQYF. DNA for the CDR3: TGTGCCTGGAGTGTCCCGGGACAGGGGTTTTACGAGCAGTACTTC. The chain links TRBV30 to TRBJ2-7, with 10 bases that match TRBD1. The CDR3 has 15 amino acids. The junction had 6 bases not matched to a gene; V was cut back by 0 bases and J by 4 bases. Germline CDR1 and CDR2: GTSNPN and SVGIG (reference sequence).

This sequence joins TRBV20-1 and TRBJ2-4; no clear D gene. The V end was cut by 3 bases, the J end by 0 bases, with 9 bases between. Germline lookup yields CDR1 DFQATT and CDR2 SNEGSKA (reference sequence). The length of the CDR3 is 14 residues. The CDR3 reads CSASLNIAKNIQYF. The CDR3, as DNA: TGCAGTGCTAGTCTAAATATAGCCAAAAACATTCAGTACTTC.

V and J are TRBV19 and TRBJ2-7; D might be TRBD2 (6 bases). Trimming stripped 3 bases from V and 2 bases from J, with 8 bases between. This CDR3 comprises 13 residues. CDR1 is LNHDA, CDR2 SQIVND, per germline (reference sequence). Here the CDR3 DNA reads TGTGCCAGTAGTATGCGGACTACCTACGAGCAGTACTTC. The encoded protein is CASSMRTTYEQYF.

This sequence joins TRBV6-5 and TRBJ1-4; D is ambiguous. This CDR3 comprises 15 residues. V lost 8 bases and J 0 bases, leaving 13 bases between the germline ends. Germline V CDR1 and CDR2: MNHEY, SVGAGI. The CDR3 DNA is TGTGCCAGCGCGGTTGGGCATACAACTAATGAAAAACTGTTTTTT. Encoded protein: CASAVGHTTNEKLFF.

Regarding this clone: The identical CDR3 is also encoded by other nucleotide sequences in the sample. The rearrangement joins TRBV7-9 to TRBJ1-1; D is uncertain. Germline V gene sequence: CDR1 SEHNR, CDR2 FQNEAQ (reference sequence). The CDR3 extends over 11 amino acids. Trimming shortened V by 5 bases and J by 2 bases, and 3 bases separated the two germline ends. CDR3 nucleotide sequence: TGTGCCAGCAGCAAAAACACTGAAGCTTTCTTT. Translation: CASSKNTEAFF.

CDR3 in DNA: TGCGCCAGCAGCTTGGCCGGGGGTATCGAAAAACTGTTTTTT. Translated: CASSLAGGIEKLFF. The rearrangement uses TRBV5-1 and TRBJ1-4; a weak D match, TRBD1 (5 bases). The CDR3 length is 14 residues. Germline V gene sequence: CDR1 SGHRS, CDR2 YFSETQ. V was pared by 0 bases and J by 8 bases, with 11 bases between.

For the CDR3, the DNA is TGTGCCAGCAGGCCGGGGACAGGGGGCACCTACGAGCAGTACTTC. Encoded protein: CASRPGTGGTYEQYF. The chain carries TRBV2 and TRBJ2-7, with 12 bases fitting TRBD1. Germline V CDR1 and CDR2: SNHLY, FYNNEI. Unmatched junction bases numbered 5, after V lost 6 bases and J lost 2 bases. The CDR3 contains 15 residues.

The chain links TRBV28 to TRBJ2-6; 8 nucleotides agree with TRBD2. Trimming at V came to 9 bases and at J to 2 bases, leaving 3 bases not matched to a gene. The CDR3 extends over 14 amino acids. CDR1 is MDHEN, CDR2 SYDVKM, per germline. CDR3 region: CASRGLAGANVLTF. CDR3 sequence (DNA): TGTGCCAGTAGGGGACTAGCTGGGGCCAACGTCCTGACTTTC. The full variable domain, completed using reference TRBV28 and TRBJ2-6, is DVKVTQSSRYLVKRTGEKVFLECVQDMDHENMFWYRQDPGLGLRLIYFSYDVKMKEKGDIPEGYSVSREKKERFSLILESASTNQTSMYLCASRGLAGANVLTFGAGSRLTVL.

This rearrangement joins TRBV7-9 to TRBJ1-1, with D possibly being TRBD1 (5 bases). This CDR3 region has 13 residues. Trimming removed 6 bases from V and 0 bases from J, with 8 bases in between. The germline CDR1 and CDR2 sequences are SEHNR and FQNEAQ (reference sequence). CDR3 bases: TGTGCCAGCAGACCGACAGTGAACACTGAAGCTTTCTTT. It encodes CASRPTVNTEAFF.

This chain joins TRBV9 and TRBJ2-7; no firm D call. CDR1 is SGDLS and CDR2 is YYNGEE in the germline V gene. The CDR3 runs 17 residues. Trimming removed 2 bases at V and 4 bases at J, with 22 bases between. The CDR3 reads CASSVPLDRACGYEQYF. CDR3 coding DNA: TGTGCCAGCAGCGTCCCCCTAGACCGGGCTTGTGGGTACGAGCAGTACTTC.